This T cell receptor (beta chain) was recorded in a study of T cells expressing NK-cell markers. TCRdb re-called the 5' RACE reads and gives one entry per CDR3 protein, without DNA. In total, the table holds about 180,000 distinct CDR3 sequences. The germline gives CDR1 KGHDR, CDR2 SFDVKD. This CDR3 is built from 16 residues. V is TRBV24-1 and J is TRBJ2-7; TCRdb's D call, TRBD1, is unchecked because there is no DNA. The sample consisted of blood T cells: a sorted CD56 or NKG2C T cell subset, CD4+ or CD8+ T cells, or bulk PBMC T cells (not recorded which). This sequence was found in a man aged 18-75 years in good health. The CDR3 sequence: CATSDTSGTGVYEQYF.